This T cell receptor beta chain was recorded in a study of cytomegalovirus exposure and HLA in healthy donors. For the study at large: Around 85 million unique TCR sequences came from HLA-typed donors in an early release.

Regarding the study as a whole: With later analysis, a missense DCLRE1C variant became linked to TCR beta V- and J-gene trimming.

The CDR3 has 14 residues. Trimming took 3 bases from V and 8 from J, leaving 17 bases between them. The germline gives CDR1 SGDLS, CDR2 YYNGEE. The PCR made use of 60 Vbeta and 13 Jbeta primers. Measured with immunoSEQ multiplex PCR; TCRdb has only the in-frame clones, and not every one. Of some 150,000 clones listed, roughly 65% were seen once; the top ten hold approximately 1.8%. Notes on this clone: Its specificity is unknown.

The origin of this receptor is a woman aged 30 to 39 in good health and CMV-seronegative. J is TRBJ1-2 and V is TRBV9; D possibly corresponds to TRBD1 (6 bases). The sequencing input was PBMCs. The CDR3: CASSGGQGPHGYTF. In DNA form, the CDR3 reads TGTGCCAGCAGCGGAGGGCAGGGGCCTCACGGCTACACCTTC.